This is a list of T cell receptor beta chains from one sample in a study of Tregs in tolerant kidney transplant recipients. Sequencing was performed with immunoSEQ multiplex PCR; in TCRdb, only in-frame clones are kept and a portion is missing. The sample includes about 81,000 clones, 75% to 95% of them seen just once. The sequenced sample was CD4+ T cells from blood (PBMCs), obtained 24 months after the transplant. These receptors were obtained from a human patient who received a combined kidney and bone marrow transplant. Some T cells here may be from the graft donor. Both conserved end residues are part of each CDR3. A D gene is named only where the DNA matches it firmly. The size of a clone is reported for some rows only, either as once, few or many, or as a class for expanded clones.

size	V	D	J	CDR3	DNA
.	TRBV6-1	TRBD1	TRBJ1-1	CASRRQGAGEAFF	TGTGCCAGCAGGAGACAGGGGGCAGGTGAAGCTTTCTTT
.	TRBV7-6	.	TRBJ2-7	CASSRTGYYEQYF	TGTGCCAGCAGTAGGACGGGGTACTACGAGCAGTACTTC
.	TRBV4-3	TRBD2	TRBJ2-3	CASSQRGGGTDTQYF	TGCGCCAGCAGCCAGCGGGGGGGAGGGACAGATACGCAGTATTTT
few	TRBV29-1	TRBD1	TRBJ2-1	CSATSDRRYNEQFF	TGCAGCGCCACGTCGGACAGGCGGTACAATGAGCAGTTCTTC
few	TRBV2	.	TRBJ1-3	CASSEYGNTIYF	TGTGCCAGCAGTGAATATGGAAACACCATATATTTT
.	TRBV4-1	.	TRBJ2-7	CASSPSWVAREQYF	TGCGCCAGCAGCCCTTCGTGGGTCGCGAGGGAGCAGTACTTC
.	TRBV11-3	.	TRBJ2-7	CASSRGETLYEQYF	TGTGCCAGCAGCCGGGGTGAGACTCTCTACGAGCAGTACTTC
.	TRBV4-3	TRBD1	TRBJ2-1	CASSQESGGNYNNEQFF	TGCGCCAGCAGCCAAGAATCAGGGGGAAATTATAACAATGAGCAGTTCTTC
.	TRBV27	.	TRBJ2-2	CASSLAWTGELFF	TGTGCCAGCTCTCTAGCATGGACCGGGGAGCTGTTTTTT
.	TRBV2	.	TRBJ2-5	CASSLGGGIGETQYF	TGTGCCAGCAGCCTAGGGGGGGGAATAGGAGAGACCCAGTACTTC
.	TRBV18	.	TRBJ2-5	CASSSGTTETQYF	TGTGCCAGCTCGTCCGGGACAACAGAGACCCAGTACTTC
.	TRBV4-2	TRBD1	TRBJ2-7	CASSETGQKGEQYF	TGTGCCAGCAGCGAGACAGGGCAAAAAGGCGAGCAGTACTTC
.	TRBV6-6	.	TRBJ2-2	CASSNIANTGELFF	TGTGCCAGCAGCAACATCGCGAACACCGGGGAGCTGTTTTTT
.	TRBV4-3	.	TRBJ1-1	CASSQAAEDTEAFF	TGCGCCAGCAGCCAAGCCGCGGAGGACACTGAAGCTTTCTTT
.	TRBV7-3	TRBD1	TRBJ1-2	CASSLGTGGFYGYTF	TGTGCCAGCAGCTTAGGGACAGGGGGCTTCTATGGCTACACCTTC
.	TRBV19	.	TRBJ1-1	CASKGGGLMNTEAFF	TGTGCCAGTAAAGGGGGAGGGCTGATGAACACTGAAGCTTTCTTT
.	TRBV19	.	TRBJ2-1	CASRRGLGGYNEQFF	TGTGCCAGTAGAAGAGGGCTAGGTGGCTACAATGAGCAGTTCTTC
.	TRBV18	.	TRBJ1-5	CASSRSGHNSNQPQHF	TGTGCCAGCTCACGTTCGGGACACAACAGCAATCAGCCCCAGCATTTT
.	TRBV11-3	TRBD2	TRBJ2-5	CASRKTSGEGVETQYF	TGTGCCAGCAGAAAAACTAGCGGTGAGGGGGTTGAGACCCAGTACTTC
.	TRBV4-2	TRBD1	TRBJ1-5	CASSTQPGQAHQPQHF	TGTGCCAGCAGCACTCAACCGGGACAGGCCCATCAGCCCCAGCATTTT
.	TRBV19	.	TRBJ1-2	CASSIGTQTNYGYTF	TGTGCCAGTAGTATAGGGACACAAACAAACTATGGCTACACCTTC
.	TRBV5-1	.	TRBJ1-3	CASSLTPGGPAGNTIYF	TGCGCCAGCAGCTTGACCCCGGGAGGGCCGGCAGGAAACACCATATATTTT
.	TRBV9	TRBD2	TRBJ2-3	CASSASGGFTDTQYF	TGTGCCAGCAGTGCTAGCGGGGGATTCACAGATACGCAGTATTTT
.	TRBV13	.	TRBJ1-4	CASGQREEKLFF	TGTGCCAGCGGACAGCGTGAGGAAAAACTGTTTTTT
.	TRBV19	.	TRBJ2-5	CASSIALQETQYF	TGTGCCAGTAGTATAGCTCTCCAAGAGACCCAGTACTTC
.	TRBV14	TRBD2	TRBJ2-2	CASSQRTSGATGELFF	TGTGCCAGCAGCCAACGGACTAGCGGGGCCACCGGGGAGCTGTTTTTT
.	TRBV4-2	.	TRBJ1-2	CASSQGTGGYDGYTF	TGTGCCAGCAGCCAAGGAACGGGTGGATACGATGGCTACACCTTC
.	TRBV7-3	TRBD1	TRBJ1-1	CASSPRRTGGIGTEAFF	TGTGCCAGCAGCCCAAGAAGGACAGGGGGCATCGGCACTGAAGCTTTCTTT
.	TRBV30	TRBD1	TRBJ1-5	CAWRKGGPNQPQHF	TGTGCCTGGAGAAAAGGGGGCCCCAATCAGCCCCAGCATTTT
.	TRBV7-2	.	TRBJ2-3	CASSLAGSGGSTDTQYF	TGTGCCAGCAGCTTAGCTGGTAGCGGAGGGAGCACAGATACGCAGTATTTT
.	TRBV5-6	.	TRBJ2-7	CASSLDRTYEQYF	TGTGCCAGCAGCTTGGACAGGACCTACGAGCAGTACTTC
.	TRBV5-4	.	TRBJ2-3	CASSASTRLGVDTQYF	TGTGCCAGCAGCGCCTCCACGAGACTAGGTGTAGATACGCAGTATTTT
.	TRBV7-6	TRBD2	TRBJ2-7	CASSLAPTASGAYEQYF	TGTGCCAGCAGCTTAGCCCCCACGGCTAGCGGAGCGTACGAGCAGTACTTC
.	TRBV11-2	.	TRBJ2-2	CASSASRVPNTGELFF	TGTGCCAGCAGCGCAAGCAGGGTTCCTAACACCGGGGAGCTGTTTTTT
.	TRBV5-1	TRBD2	TRBJ2-1	CASSPPGLAGGEQFF	TGCGCCAGCAGCCCCCCGGGACTAGCGGGAGGCGAGCAGTTCTTC
.	TRBV15	TRBD1	TRBJ1-1	CATSRDRGPGTEAFF	TGTGCCACCAGCAGGGACAGGGGGCCGGGCACTGAAGCTTTCTTT
.	TRBV5-4	TRBD1	TRBJ1-3	CASSLARGPGNTIYF	TGTGCCAGCAGCTTGGCCAGGGGGCCCGGAAACACCATATATTTT
once	TRBV27	.	TRBJ1-6	CACRFSSYNSPLHF	TGTGCCTGTCGGTTTAGCTCCTATAATTCCCCCCTCCACTTT
.	TRBV10-3	TRBD1	TRBJ2-2	CAISVVDRGDGELFF	TGTGCCATCAGTGTTGTGGACAGGGGCGACGGGGAGCTGTTTTTT
.	TRBV6-4	.	TRBJ2-1	CASSPGYVSYNEQFF	TGTGCCAGCAGTCCCGGTTATGTCTCCTACAATGAGCAGTTCTTC
.	TRBV7-6	TRBD2	TRBJ2-3	CASSLVAGLSTDTQYF	TGTGCCAGCAGCTTAGTAGCGGGGTTGAGCACAGATACGCAGTATTTT
.	TRBV5-6	.	TRBJ2-6	CASSLGGSGANVLTF	TGTGCCAGCAGCTTGGGCGGCTCTGGGGCCAACGTCCTGACTTTC
.	TRBV4-1	.	TRBJ2-6	CASSQHGGQSSGANVLTF	TGCGCCAGCAGCCAACACGGGGGACAGTCTTCTGGGGCCAACGTCCTGACTTTC
.	TRBV7-3	.	TRBJ2-1	CASSQGTKSYNEQFF	TGTGCCAGCAGCCAGGGGACAAAATCCTACAATGAGCAGTTCTTC
.	TRBV2	.	TRBJ1-2	CASSDRVVLDGYTF	TGTGCCAGCAGTGACAGGGTGGTGCTCGATGGCTACACCTTC